Detailed here is one T cell receptor (beta chain). Antigen unknown. Clones were sequenced by immunoSEQ multiplex PCR, and TCRdb holds only the in-frame ones, with some missing. The sample contains 110,000 to 150,000 clones, about 91% of which appear only once. The record originates from a study of cytomegalovirus exposure and HLA in healthy donors. General study points: Some TCR beta chains (more than 150 of them) were listed as cytomegalovirus-associated.

The CDR3 totals 15 residues. After removal of 6 bases from V and 7 bases from J, the junction contained 10 bases not matched to a gene. Germline CDR1 MNHEY, CDR2 SVGAGI. The rearrangement joins TRBV6-5 to TRBJ1-5; 9 bases are shared with TRBD1. The sequence came from a woman aged 18-29 years in good health and CMV-seropositive. The sequencing input was PBMCs. The CDR3 DNA reads as TGTGCCAGCAGAATCACAGGGGGCGCAGGACAGCCCCAGCATTTT. It specifies CASRITGGAGQPQHF.